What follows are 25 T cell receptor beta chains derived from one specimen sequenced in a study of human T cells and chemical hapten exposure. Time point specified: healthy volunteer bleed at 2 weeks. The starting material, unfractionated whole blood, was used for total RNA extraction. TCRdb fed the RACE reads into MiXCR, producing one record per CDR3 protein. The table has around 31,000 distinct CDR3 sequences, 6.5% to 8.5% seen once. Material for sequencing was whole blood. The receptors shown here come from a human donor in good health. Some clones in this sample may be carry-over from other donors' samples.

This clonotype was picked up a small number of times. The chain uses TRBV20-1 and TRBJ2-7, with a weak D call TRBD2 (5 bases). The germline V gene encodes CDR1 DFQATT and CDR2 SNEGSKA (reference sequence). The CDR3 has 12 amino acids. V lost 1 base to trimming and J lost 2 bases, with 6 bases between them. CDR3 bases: TGCAGTGCTAGAGGGAGGACCTACGAGCAGTACTTC. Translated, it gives CSARGRTYEQYF.

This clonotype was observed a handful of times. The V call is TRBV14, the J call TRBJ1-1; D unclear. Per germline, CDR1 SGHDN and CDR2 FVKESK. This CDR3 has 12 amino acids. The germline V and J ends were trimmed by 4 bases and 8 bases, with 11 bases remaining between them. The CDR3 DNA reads TGTGCCAGCAGCCCCCTAGGGAGGGAAGCTTTCTTT. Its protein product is CASSPLGREAFF.

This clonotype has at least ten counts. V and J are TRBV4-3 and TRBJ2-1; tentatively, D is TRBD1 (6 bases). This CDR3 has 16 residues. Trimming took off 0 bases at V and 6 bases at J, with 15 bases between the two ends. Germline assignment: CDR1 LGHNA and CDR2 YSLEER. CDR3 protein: CASSQDVQGNANEQFF. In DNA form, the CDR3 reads TGCGCCAGCAGCCAAGATGTACAGGGTAATGCCAATGAGCAGTTCTTC.

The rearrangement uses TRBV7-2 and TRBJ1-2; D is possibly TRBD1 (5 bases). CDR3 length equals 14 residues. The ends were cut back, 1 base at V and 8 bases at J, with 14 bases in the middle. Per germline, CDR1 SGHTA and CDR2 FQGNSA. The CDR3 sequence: CASSLGEGSGGYTF. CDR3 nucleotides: TGTGCCAGCAGCTTAGGAGAGGGGAGTGGGGGCTACACCTTC.

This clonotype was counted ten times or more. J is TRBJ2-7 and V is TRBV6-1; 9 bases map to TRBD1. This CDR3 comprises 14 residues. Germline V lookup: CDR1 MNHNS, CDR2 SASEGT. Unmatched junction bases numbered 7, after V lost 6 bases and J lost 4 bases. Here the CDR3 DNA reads TGTGCCAGCAGAGTCCCGGGACAGGGTTACGAGCAGTACTTC. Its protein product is CASRVPGQGYEQYF.

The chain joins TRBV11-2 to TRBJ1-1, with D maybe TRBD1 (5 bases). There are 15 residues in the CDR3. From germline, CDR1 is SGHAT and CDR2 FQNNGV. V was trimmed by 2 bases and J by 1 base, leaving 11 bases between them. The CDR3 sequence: CASSLLPTGNTEAFF. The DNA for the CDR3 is TGTGCCAGCAGCTTACTCCCCACAGGGAACACTGAAGCTTTCTTT.

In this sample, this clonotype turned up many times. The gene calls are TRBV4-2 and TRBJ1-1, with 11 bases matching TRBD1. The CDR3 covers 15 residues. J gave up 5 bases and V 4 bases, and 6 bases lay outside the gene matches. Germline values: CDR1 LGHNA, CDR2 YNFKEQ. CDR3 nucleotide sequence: TGTGCCAGCAGCCGAGAGGGGGACAGGGGGACTGAAGCTTTCTTT. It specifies CASSREGDRGTEAFF.

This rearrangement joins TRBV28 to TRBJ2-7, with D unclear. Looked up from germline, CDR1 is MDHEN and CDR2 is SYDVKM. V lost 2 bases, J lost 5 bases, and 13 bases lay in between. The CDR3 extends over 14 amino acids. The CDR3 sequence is CASSLGRLGHEQYF. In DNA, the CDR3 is TGTGCCAGCAGTTTAGGAAGGCTAGGACACGAGCAGTACTTC.

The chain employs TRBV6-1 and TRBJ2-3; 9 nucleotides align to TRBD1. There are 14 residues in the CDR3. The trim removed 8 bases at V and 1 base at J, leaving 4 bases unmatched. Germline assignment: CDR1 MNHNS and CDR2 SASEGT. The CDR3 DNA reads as TGTGCCAGCGGAAGGACAGGGGGCACAGATACGCAGTATTTT. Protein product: CASGRTGGTDTQYF.

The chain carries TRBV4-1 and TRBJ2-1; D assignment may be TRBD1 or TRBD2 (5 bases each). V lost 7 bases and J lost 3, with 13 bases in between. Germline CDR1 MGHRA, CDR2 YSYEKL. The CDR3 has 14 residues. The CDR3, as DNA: TGCGCCAGCAAAAGGGGCCGGGACTACAATGAGCAGTTCTTC. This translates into CASKRGRDYNEQFF.

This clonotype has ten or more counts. CDR3 protein: CASSLAGISTDTQYF. The CDR3 nucleotides are TGTGCCAGCAGCTTAGCGGGGATTAGCACAGATACGCAGTATTTT. The gene calls are TRBV7-2 and TRBJ2-3; no clear D gene. In germline, CDR1 is SGHTA, CDR2 FQGNSA. V was clipped by 0 bases and J by 0 bases, with 7 bases between them. The CDR3 loop spans 15 amino acids.

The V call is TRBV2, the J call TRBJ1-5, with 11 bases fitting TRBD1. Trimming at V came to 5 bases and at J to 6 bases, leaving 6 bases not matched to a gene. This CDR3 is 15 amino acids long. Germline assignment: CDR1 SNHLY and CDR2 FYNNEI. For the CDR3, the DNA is TGTGCCAGCAGTAGGACAGGGGGCGAGGGTCAGCCCCAGCATTTT. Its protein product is CASSRTGGEGQPQHF.

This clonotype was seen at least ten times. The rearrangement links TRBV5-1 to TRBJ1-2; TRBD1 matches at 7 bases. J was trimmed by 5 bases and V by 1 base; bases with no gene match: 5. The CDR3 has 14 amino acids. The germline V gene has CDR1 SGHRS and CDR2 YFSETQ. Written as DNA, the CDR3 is TGCGCCAGCAGCTTGACGGGGACAGCTTATGGCTACACCTTC. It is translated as CASSLTGTAYGYTF.

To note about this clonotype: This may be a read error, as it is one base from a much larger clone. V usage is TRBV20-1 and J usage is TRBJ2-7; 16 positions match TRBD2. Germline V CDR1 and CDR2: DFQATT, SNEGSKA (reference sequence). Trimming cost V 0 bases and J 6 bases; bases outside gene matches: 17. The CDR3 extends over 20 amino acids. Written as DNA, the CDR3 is TGCAGTGCTAGAGATCAGGGGACTAGCGGGGGGGCGCCTGAGAGCGCCGAGCAGTACTTC. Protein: CSARDQGTSGGAPESAEQYF.

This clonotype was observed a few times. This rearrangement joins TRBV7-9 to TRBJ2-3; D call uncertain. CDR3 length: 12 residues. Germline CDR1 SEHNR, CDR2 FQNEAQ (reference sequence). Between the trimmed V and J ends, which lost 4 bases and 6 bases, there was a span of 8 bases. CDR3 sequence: CASSSQQDTQYF. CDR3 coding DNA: TGTGCCAGCAGCTCCCAGCAGGATACGCAGTATTTT.

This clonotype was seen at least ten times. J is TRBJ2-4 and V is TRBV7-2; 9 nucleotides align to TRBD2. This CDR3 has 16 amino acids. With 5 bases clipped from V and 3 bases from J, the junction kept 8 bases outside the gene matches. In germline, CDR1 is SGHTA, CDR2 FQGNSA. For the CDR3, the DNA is TGTGCCAGCAGCCCCACTAGCGGGTTACTCAAAAACATTCAGTACTTC. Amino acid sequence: CASSPTSGLLKNIQYF.

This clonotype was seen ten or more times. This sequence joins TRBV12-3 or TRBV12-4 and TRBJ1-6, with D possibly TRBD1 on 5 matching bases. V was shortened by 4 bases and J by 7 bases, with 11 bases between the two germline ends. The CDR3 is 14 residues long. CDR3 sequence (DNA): TGTGCCAGCAGTTCCCGACAGCCAAATTCACCCCTCCACTTT. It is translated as CASSSRQPNSPLHF.

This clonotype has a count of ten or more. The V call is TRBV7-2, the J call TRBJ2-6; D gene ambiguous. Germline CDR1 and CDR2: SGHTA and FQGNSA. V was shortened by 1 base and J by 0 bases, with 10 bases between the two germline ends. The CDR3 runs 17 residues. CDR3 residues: CASSLVGRPSGANVLTF. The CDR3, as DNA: TGTGCCAGCAGCTTAGTAGGACGGCCCTCTGGGGCCAACGTCCTGACTTTC.

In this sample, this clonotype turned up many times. The DNA for the CDR3 is TGTGCCAGCAGTGAAATCTTCGGGGAATCTGGGGCCAACGTCCTGACTTTC. Residues: CASSEIFGESGANVLTF. J is TRBJ2-6 and V is TRBV6-1; TRBD2 is a possible D gene (5 bases). V shed 2 bases and J shed 1 base, with 12 bases lying between them. The CDR3 is made up of 17 amino acids. The V gene's germline CDR1 is MNHNS and CDR2 SASEGT.

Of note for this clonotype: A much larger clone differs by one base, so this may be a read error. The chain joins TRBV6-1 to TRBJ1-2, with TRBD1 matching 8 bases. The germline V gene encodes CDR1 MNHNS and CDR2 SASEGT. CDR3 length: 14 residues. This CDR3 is CVSSPRGQGHGYTF. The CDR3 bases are TGTGTCAGCAGCCCTAGAGGACAGGGTCATGGCTACACCTTC.

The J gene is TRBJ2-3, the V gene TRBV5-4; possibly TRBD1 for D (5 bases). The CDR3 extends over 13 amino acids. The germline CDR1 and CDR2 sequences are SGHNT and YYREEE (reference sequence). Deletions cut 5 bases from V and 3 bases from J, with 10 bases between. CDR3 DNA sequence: TGTGCCAGCAGAGACCAGGGAACAGATACGCAGTATTTT. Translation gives CASRDQGTDTQYF.

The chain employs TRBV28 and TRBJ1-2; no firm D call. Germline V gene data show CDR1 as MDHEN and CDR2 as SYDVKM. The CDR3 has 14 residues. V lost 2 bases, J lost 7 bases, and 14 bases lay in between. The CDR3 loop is CASSLTVVTIGYTF. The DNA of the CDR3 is TGTGCCAGCAGTTTAACAGTGGTAACGATTGGCTACACCTTC.

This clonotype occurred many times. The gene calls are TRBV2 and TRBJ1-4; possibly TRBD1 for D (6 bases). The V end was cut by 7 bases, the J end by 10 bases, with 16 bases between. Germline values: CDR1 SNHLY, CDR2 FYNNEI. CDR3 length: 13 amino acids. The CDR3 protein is CASNTGISGKLFF. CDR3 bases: TGTGCCAGCAATACAGGGATTTCTGGAAAACTGTTTTTT.

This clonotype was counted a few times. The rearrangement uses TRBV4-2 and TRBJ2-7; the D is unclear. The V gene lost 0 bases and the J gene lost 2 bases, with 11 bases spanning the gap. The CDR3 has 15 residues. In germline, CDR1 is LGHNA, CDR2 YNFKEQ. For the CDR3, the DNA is TGTGCCAGCAGCCAAGACACAACGGCGGCCTACGAGCAGTACTTC. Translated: CASSQDTTAAYEQYF.

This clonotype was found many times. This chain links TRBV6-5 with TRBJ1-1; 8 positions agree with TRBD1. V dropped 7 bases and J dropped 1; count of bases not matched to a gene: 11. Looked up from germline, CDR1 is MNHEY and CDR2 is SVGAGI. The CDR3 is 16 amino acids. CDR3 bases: TGTGCCAGCATTCGGACAGGGCTCCTTGCGAACACTGAAGCTTTCTTT. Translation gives CASIRTGLLANTEAFF.